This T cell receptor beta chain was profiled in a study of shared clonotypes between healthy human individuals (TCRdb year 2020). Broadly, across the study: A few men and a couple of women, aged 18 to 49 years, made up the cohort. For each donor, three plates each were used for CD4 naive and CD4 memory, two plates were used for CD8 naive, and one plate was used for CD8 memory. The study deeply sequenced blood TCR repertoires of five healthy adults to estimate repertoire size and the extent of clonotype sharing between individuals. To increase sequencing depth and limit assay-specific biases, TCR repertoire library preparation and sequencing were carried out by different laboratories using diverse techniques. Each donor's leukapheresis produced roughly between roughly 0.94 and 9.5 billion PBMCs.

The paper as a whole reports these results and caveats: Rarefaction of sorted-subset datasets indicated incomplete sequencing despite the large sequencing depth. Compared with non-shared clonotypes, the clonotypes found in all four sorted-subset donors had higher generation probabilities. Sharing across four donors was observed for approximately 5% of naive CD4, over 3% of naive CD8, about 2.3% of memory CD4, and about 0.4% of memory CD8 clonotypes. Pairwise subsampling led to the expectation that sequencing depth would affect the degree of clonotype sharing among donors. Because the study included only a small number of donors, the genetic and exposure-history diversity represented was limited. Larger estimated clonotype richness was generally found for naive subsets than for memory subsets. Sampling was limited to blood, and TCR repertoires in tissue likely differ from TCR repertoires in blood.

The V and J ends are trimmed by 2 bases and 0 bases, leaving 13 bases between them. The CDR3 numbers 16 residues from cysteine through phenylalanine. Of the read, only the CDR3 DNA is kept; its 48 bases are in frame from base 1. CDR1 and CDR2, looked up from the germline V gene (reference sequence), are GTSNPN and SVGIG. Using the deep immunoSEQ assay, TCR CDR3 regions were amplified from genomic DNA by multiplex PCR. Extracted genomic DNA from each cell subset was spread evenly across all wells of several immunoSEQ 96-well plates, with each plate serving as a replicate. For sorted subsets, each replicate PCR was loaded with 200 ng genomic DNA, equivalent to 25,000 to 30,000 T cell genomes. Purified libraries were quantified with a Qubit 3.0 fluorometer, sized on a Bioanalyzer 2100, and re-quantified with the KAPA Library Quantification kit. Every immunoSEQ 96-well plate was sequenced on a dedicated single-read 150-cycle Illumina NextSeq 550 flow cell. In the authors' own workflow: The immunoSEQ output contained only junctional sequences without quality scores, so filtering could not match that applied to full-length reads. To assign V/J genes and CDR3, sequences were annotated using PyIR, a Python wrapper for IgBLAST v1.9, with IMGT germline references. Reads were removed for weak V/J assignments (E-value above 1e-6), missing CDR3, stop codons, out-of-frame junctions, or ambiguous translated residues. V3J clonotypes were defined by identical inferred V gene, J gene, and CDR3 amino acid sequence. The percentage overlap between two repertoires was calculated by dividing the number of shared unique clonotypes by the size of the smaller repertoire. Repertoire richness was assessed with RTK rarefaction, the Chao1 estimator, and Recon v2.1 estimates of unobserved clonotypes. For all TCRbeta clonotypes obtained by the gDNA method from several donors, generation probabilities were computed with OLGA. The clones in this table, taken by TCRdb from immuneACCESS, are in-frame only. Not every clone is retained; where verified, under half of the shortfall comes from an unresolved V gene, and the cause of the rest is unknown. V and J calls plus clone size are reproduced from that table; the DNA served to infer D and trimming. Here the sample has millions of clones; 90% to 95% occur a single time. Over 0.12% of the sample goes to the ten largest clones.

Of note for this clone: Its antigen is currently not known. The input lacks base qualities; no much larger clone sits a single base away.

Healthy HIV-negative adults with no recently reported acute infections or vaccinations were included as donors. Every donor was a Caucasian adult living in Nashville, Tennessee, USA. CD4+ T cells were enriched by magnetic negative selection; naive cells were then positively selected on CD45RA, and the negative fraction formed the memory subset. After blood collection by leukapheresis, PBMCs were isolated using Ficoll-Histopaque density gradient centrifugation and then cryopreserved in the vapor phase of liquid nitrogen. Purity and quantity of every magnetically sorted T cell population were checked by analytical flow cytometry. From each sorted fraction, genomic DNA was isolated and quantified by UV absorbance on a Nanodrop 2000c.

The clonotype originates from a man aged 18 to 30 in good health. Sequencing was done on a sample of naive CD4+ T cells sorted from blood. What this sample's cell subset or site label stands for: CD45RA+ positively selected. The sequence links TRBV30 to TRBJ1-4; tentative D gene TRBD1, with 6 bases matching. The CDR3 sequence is CAWSWQGLATNEKLFF. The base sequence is TGTGCCTGGAGTTGGCAGGGGCTTGCAACTAATGAAAAACTGTTTTTT.